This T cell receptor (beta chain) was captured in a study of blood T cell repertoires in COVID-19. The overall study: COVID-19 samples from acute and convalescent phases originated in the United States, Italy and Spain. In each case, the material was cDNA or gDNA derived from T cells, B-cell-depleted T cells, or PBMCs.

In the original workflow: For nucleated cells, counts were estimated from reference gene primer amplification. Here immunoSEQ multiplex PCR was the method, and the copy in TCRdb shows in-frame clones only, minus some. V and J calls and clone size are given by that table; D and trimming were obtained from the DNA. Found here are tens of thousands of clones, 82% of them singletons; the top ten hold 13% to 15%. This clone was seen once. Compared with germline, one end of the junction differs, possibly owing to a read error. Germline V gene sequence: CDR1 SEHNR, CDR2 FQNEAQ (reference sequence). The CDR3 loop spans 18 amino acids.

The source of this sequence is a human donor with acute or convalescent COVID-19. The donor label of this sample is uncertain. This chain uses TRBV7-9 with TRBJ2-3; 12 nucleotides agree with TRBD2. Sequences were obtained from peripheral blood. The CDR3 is CASSLGGSSGGATYTQYF. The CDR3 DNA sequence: TGTGCCAGCAGCTTAGGAGGGTCTAGCGGGGGGGCCACATATACGCAGTATTTT.